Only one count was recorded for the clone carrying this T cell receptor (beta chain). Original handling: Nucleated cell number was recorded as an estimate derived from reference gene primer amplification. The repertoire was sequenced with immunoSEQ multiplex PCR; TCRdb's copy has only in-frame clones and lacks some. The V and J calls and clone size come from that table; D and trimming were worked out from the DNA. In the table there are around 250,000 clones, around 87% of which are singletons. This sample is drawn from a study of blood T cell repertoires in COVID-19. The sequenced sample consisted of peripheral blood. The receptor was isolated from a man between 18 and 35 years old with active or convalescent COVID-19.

The CDR3: CSVTGTGEYEQYF. CDR3 bases: TGCAGCGTCACTGGGACAGGGGAATACGAGCAGTACTTC. V and J are TRBV29-1 and TRBJ2-7, with 10 bases matching TRBD1. The length of the CDR3 is 13 residues. Per the germline V gene, CDR1 is SQVTM and CDR2 is ANQGSEA. V lost 6 bases and J lost 4; bases outside the gene matches: 6.